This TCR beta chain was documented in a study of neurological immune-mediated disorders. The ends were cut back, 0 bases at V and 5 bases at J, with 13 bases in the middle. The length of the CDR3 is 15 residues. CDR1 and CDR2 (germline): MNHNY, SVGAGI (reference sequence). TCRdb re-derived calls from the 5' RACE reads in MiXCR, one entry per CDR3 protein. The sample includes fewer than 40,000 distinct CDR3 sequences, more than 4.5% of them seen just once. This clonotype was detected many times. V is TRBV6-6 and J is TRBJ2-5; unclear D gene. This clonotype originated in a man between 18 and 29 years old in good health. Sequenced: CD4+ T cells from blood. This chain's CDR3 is CASSYSTLSSETQYF. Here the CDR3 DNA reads TGTGCCAGCAGTTACTCGACATTATCGTCCGAGACCCAGTACTTC.